These T cell receptor beta chains were read from a single sample in a study of Ad26.COV2.S vaccination and SARS-CoV-2 variants. The repertoire was sequenced with immunoSEQ multiplex PCR; TCRdb's copy has only in-frame clones and lacks some. In the table there are approximately 360,000 clones, about four fifths of which are singletons. This material consisted of peripheral blood, taken in a trial of Ad26.COV2.S vaccine versus placebo. The receptors were gathered from a person aged 18 to 65 who received the Ad26.COV2.S COVID-19 vaccine or a placebo. The CDR3 runs from the conserved cysteine through the conserved F or W. The D gene is left open where the match is weak. The size of a clone is reported for some rows only, either as once, few or many, or as a class for expanded clones.

. | TRBJ2-3 | TRBV2 | . | TGTGCCAGCAGGTACGCAGATACGCAGTATTTT | CASRYADTQYF
. | TRBJ2-5 | TRBV15 | . | TGTGCCACCAGCAGAGGAGGGGACGGACAAGAGACCCAGTACTTC | CATSRGGDGQETQYF
TRBD2 | TRBJ2-1 | TRBV6-2/TRBV6-3 | . | TGTGCCAGCAGTTACATGGGAGTCGGGGGGACTTACAATGAGCAGTTCTTC | CASSYMGVGGTYNEQFF
. | TRBJ1-2 | TRBV19 | . | TGTGCCAGTACCGACACCCTAAACTATGGCTACACCTTC | CASTDTLNYGYTF
TRBD1 | TRBJ2-1 | TRBV12-5 | . | TGTGCTAGTGGCCCCTCCGCTGCGGGACAGGGTGGGAATGAGCAGTTCTTC | CASGPSAAGQGGNEQFF
. | TRBJ1-2 | TRBV19 | . | TGTGCCAGTAGTCCAGGGGTCGGCTACACCTTC | CASSPGVGYTF
. | TRBJ1-3 | TRBV19 | . | TGTGCCAGTAGTACTCACACCGACAGTGGAAACACCATATATTTT | CASSTHTDSGNTIYF
. | TRBJ2-5 | TRBV29-1 | . | TGCAGCGGTACTGAGACCTACCAAGAGACCCAGTACTTC | CSGTETYQETQYF
. | TRBJ2-3 | TRBV5-1 | . | TGCGCCAGCAGCTTGGCCTACAGGGCCCAAACAGATACGCAGTATTTT | CASSLAYRAQTDTQYF
TRBD2 | TRBJ2-3 | TRBV10-2 | . | TGCGCCAGCAGTGAGCCCAGGACTAGCGGGAGGCCAGATACGCAGTATTTT | CASSEPRTSGRPDTQYF
. | TRBJ1-2 | TRBV4-1 | . | TGCGCCAGCAGCCAAGAGGGGGGCTTCTATGGCTACACCTTC | CASSQEGGFYGYTF
. | TRBJ1-1 | TRBV19 | . | TGTGCCAGTAGTATCAATCTACAGGGCGTGAACACTGAAGCTTTCTTT | CASSINLQGVNTEAFF
TRBD1 | TRBJ2-5 | TRBV5-6 | . | TGTGCCAGCGTCTGGGCAGGGGGCGTCGGGGAGACCCAGTACTTC | CASVWAGGVGETQYF
TRBD1 | TRBJ2-5 | TRBV15 | . | TGTGCCACCAGCAGAGTAAGGACAGGGGGTCCCCAAGAGACCCAGTACTTC | CATSRVRTGGPQETQYF
. | TRBJ2-5 | TRBV5-6 | . | TGTGCCAGCAGCTACGACGGCCGGTCGGAGACCCAGTACTTC | CASSYDGRSETQYF
. | TRBJ2-2 | TRBV29-1 | . | TGCAGCGTTGACGGCTACACCGGGGAGCTGTTTTTT | CSVDGYTGELFF
TRBD1 | TRBJ1-6 | TRBV5-1 | . | TGCGCCAGCAGCTTGCCTGGGACAGCTTTTTCACCCCTCCACTTT | CASSLPGTAFSPLHF
. | TRBJ2-3 | TRBV19 | . | TGTGCCAGTAGTGCCAGAGCAGATACGCAGTATTTT | CASSARADTQYF
. | TRBJ2-7 | TRBV29-1 | . | TGCAGCGTTGTTTTCAGGGAACCCCCCTACGAGCAGTACTTC | CSVVFREPPYEQYF
. | TRBJ1-1 | TRBV6-1 | . | TGTGCCAGCAGTGAAGAAGGCCAGGGTGAACGTGAAGCTTTCTTT | CASSEEGQGEREAFF
. | TRBJ2-7 | TRBV27 | . | TGTGCCAGCAGTCCGGACCGCCACTACGAGCAGTACTTC | CASSPDRHYEQYF
TRBD1 | TRBJ1-2 | TRBV29-1 | . | TGCAGCGTCCCCGGGACAGGTTACAACTATGGCTACACCTTC | CSVPGTGYNYGYTF
. | TRBJ1-2 | TRBV4-1 | . | TGCGCCAGCAGCCAAGCCACCTCGGGGGTCTCCTATGGCTACACCTTC | CASSQATSGVSYGYTF
TRBD1 | TRBJ2-2 | TRBV3-1/TRBV3-2 | . | TGTGCCAGCACCCGACAGGGGGCTGTCCCCGGGGAGCTGTTTTTT | CASTRQGAVPGELFF
. | TRBJ2-1 | TRBV6-5 | . | TGTGCCAGCACCTGGAGTAGGAACAATGAGCAGTTCTTC | CASTWSRNNEQFF
. | TRBJ2-3 | TRBV4-3 | few | TGCGCCAGCAGCCAAGATTGGCTGTCGGATACGCAGTATTTT | CASSQDWLSDTQYF
. | TRBJ2-2 | TRBV28 | . | TGTGCCAGCAGTTCGGGGGCGGGGTTCAATACCGGGGAGCTGTTTTTT | CASSSGAGFNTGELFF
. | TRBJ2-5 | TRBV5-4 | . | TGTGCCAGCAGCTTGAGTTGGCTAGCGAATGAAGAGACCCAGTACTTC | CASSLSWLANEETQYF
. | TRBJ2-7 | TRBV15 | . | TGTGCCACCAGCAGAGTGCTGGAAGACTACGAGCAGTACTTC | CATSRVLEDYEQYF
TRBD2 | TRBJ2-5 | TRBV5-4 | . | TGTGCCAGCAGCCTCGGGGCTAGCGGGGAAGAGACCCAGTACTTC | CASSLGASGEETQYF
TRBD1 | TRBJ1-2 | TRBV5-1 | few | TGCGCCAGCAGCCACCCAGACAGGGCCGGCTACACCTTC | CASSHPDRAGYTF
. | TRBJ1-2 | TRBV9 | . | TGTGCCAGTAGGGGGGGAGGATCCTATGGCTACACCTTC | CASRGGGSYGYTF
. | TRBJ2-2 | TRBV11-2 | . | TGTGCCAGCAGCTTAGTTCTTCGGGGTACCGGGGAGCTGTTTTTT | CASSLVLRGTGELFF
. | TRBJ1-2 | TRBV5-4 | . | TGTGCCAGCAGCCCCGACAGGTACTATGGCTACACCTTC | CASSPDRYYGYTF
. | TRBJ2-4 | TRBV5-4 | . | TGTGCCAGCAGCAGAGACTCAAACATTCAGTACTTC | CASSRDSNIQYF